The TCR beta chain described here comes from a study of monozygotic twins with inflammatory bowel disease. The CDR3 is made up of 11 amino acids. From germline, CDR1 is SQVTM and CDR2 ANQGSEA. From the 5' RACE reads, TCRdb lists one entry per CDR3 protein and no DNA. The sample table sets out 300,000 to 400,000 distinct CDR3 sequences. This rearrangement joins TRBV29-1 to TRBJ1-1; TCRdb picks TRBD1, but there is no DNA to check that call. The clonotype originates from a human donor with ulcerative colitis or Crohn's disease, or a healthy co-twin of an affected twin (not recorded which). Sequenced sample: blood. The CDR3 here is CSSTGGSEAFF.